This T cell receptor beta chain stems from a study of cytomegalovirus exposure and HLA in healthy donors. Use of 60 Vbeta and 13 Jbeta primers characterized the PCR. Method: immunoSEQ multiplex PCR; TCRdb's copy keeps in-frame clones and lacks some. This table holds around 190,000 clones, around 77% found once. This clone was detected only a few times. Germline CDR1 reads SGHDT; CDR2 reads YYEEEE. V was pared by 1 base and J by 6 bases, with 4 bases of the junction left unmatched. The CDR3 runs to 14 residues. The clonotype was recovered from a woman in her twenties or thirties in good health and CMV-seronegative. Material: PBMCs. This chain joins TRBV5-6 and TRBJ1-5; the match to TRBD1 covers 7 bases. The CDR3 bases are TGTGCCAGCAGCTTGACGGCAGGGGGTCAGCCCCAGCATTTT. It codes for CASSLTAGGQPQHF. The entire variable domain, with the rest obtained from reference TRBV5-6 and TRBJ1-5, is as follows: DAGVTQSPTHLIKTRGQQVTLRCSPKSGHDTVSWYQQALGQGPQFIFQYYEEEERQRGNFPDRFSGHQFPNYSSELNVNALLLGDSALYLCASSLTAGGQPQHFGDGTRLSIL.